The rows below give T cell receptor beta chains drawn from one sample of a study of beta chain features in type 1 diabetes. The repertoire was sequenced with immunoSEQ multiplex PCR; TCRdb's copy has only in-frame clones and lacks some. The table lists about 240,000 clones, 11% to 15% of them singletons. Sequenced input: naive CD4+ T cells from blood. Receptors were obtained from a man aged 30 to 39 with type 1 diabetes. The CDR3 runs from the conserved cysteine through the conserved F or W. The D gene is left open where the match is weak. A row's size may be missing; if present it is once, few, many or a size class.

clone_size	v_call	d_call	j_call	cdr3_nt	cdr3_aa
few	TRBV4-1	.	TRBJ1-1	TGCGCCAGCAGCCAGCCCAGGCAACCGGGGACTGAAGCTTTCTTT	CASSQPRQPGTEAFF
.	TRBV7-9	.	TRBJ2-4	TGTGCCAGCAGCTATCAACAGGGCCCCCTAGCCAAAAACATTCAGTACTTC	CASSYQQGPLAKNIQYF
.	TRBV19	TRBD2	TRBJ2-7	TGTGCCACCCGTATAGCCCTAGCGGGGAACCACTACGAGCAGTACTTC	CATRIALAGNHYEQYF
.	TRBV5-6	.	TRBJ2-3	TGTGCCAGCAGCGCCCAACAGGGGACTAGCACAGATACGCAGTATTTT	CASSAQQGTSTDTQYF
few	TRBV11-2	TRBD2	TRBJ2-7	TGTGCCAGCAGCTCGCACCCGCGGGGGAACGAGCAGTACTTC	CASSSHPRGNEQYF
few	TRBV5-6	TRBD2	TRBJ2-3	TGTGCCAGCAAGGCGGGAGCCGATACGCAGTATTTT	CASKAGADTQYF
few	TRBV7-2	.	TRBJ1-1	TGTGCCAGCAGCCAGGACAGCTTCAACACTGAAGCTTTCTTT	CASSQDSFNTEAFF
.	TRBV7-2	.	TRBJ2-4	TGTGCCAGCAGCTTAGGGGGAGGGGGAAACATTCAGTACTTC	CASSLGGGGNIQYF
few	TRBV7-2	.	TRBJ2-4	TGTGCCAGCAGCTTAACCAGATCCAAAAACATTCAGTACTTC	CASSLTRSKNIQYF
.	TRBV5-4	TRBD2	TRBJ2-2	TGTGCCAGCACCTACGGGCGGGAGCACACCGGGGAGCTGTTTTTT	CASTYGREHTGELFF
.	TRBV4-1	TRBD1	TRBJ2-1	TGCGCCAGCAGCCAAGCCCCCAGGGGGAAACACAATGAGCAGTTCTTC	CASSQAPRGKHNEQFF
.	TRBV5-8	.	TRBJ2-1	TGTGCCAGCAACTCAGGGGGGCCCTACAATGAGCAGTTCTTC	CASNSGGPYNEQFF
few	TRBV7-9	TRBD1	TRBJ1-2	TGTGCCAGCAGCCGGACAGGGGAAGGCTACACCTTC	CASSRTGEGYTF
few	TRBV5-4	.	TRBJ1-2	TGTGCCAGCAGCTTGGTCGGGGGTCGGGGCTACACCTTC	CASSLVGGRGYTF
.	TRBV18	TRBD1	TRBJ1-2	TGTGCCAGCTCACCAGGACAGGGTGATGGCTACACCTTC	CASSPGQGDGYTF